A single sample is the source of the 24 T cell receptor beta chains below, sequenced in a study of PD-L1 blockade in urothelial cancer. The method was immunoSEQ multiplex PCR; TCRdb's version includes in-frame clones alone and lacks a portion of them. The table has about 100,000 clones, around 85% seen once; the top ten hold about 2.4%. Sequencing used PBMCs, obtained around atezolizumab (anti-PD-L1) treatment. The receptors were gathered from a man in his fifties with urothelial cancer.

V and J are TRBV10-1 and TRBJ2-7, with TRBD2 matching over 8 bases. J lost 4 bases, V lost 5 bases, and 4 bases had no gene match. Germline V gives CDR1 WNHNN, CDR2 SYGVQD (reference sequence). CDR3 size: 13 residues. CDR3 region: CASSLAGGYEQYF. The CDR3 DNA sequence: TGCGCCAGCAGTCTGGCGGGAGGTTACGAGCAGTACTTC.

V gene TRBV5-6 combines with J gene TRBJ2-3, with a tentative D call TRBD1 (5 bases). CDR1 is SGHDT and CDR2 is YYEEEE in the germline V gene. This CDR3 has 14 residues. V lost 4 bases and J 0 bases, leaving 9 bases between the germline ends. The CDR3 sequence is CASSRRTSTDTQYF. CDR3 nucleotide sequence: TGTGCCAGCAGCCGACGGACAAGCACAGATACGCAGTATTTT. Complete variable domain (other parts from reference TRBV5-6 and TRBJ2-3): DAGVTQSPTHLIKTRGQQVTLRCSPKSGHDTVSWYQQALGQGPQFIFQYYEEEERQRGNFPDRFSGHQFPNYSSELNVNALLLGDSALYLCASSRRTSTDTQYFGPGTRLTVL.

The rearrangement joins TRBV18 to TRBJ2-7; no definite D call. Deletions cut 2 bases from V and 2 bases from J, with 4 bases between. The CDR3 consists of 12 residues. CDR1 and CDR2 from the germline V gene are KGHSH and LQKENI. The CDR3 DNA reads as TGTGCCAGCTCACCAGCGGCCTACGAGCAGTACTTC. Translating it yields CASSPAAYEQYF.

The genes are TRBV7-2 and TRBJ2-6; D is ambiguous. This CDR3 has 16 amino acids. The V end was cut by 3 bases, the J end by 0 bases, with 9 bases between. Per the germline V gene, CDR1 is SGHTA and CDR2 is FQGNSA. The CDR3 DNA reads TGTGCCAGCAGCTTTATCAGTAACTCTGGGGCCAACGTCCTGACTTTC. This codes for CASSFISNSGANVLTF. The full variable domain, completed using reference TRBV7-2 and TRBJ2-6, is GAGVSQSPSNKVTEKGKDVELRCDPISGHTALYWYRQSLGQGLEFLIYFQGNSAPDKSGLPSDRFSAERTGGSVSTLTIQRTQQEDSAVYLCASSFISNSGANVLTFGAGSRLTVL.

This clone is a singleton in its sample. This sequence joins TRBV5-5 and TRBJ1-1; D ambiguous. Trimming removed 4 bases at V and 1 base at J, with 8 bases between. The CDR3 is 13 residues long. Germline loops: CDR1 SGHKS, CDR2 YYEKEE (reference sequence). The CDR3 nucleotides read TGTGCCAGCAGCCGGGGATCGAACACTGAAGCTTTCTTT. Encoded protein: CASSRGSNTEAFF.

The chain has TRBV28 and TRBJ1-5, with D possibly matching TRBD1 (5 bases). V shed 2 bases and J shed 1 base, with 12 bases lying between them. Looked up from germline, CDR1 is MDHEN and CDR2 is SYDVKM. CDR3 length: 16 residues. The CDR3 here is CASSLVPGWSNQPQHF. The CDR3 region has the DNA TGTGCCAGCAGTTTAGTTCCAGGGTGGAGCAATCAGCCCCAGCATTTT.

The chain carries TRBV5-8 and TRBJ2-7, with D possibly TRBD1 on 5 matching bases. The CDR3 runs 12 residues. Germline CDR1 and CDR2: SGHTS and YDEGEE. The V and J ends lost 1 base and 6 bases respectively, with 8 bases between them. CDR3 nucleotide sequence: TGTGCCAGCAGCTTGCCAGGGCTCGAGCAGTACTTC. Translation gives CASSLPGLEQYF.

CDR3 protein: CASSLRSRSTSYEQYF. The CDR3 nucleotides read TGTGCCAGCAGTTTGAGGTCAAGGTCCACCTCCTACGAGCAGTACTTC. The chain recombines TRBV28 with TRBJ2-7; no definite D call. The CDR3 contains 16 residues. V lost 3 bases, J lost 0 bases, and 15 bases lay in between. Germline lookup yields CDR1 MDHEN and CDR2 SYDVKM.

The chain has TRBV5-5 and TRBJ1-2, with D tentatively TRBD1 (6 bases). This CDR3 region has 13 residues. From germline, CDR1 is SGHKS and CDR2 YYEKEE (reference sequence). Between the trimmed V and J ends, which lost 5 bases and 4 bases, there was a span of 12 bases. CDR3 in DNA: TGTGCCAGCAGTCCCCAGGGGCCCTATGGCTACACCTTC. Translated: CASSPQGPYGYTF.

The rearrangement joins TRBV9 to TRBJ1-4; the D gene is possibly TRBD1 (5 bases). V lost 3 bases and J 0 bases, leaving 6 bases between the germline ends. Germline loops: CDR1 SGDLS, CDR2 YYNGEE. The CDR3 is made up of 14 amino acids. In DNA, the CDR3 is TGTGCCAGCAGCGCGACAGCAACTAATGAAAAACTGTTTTTT. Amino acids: CASSATATNEKLFF.

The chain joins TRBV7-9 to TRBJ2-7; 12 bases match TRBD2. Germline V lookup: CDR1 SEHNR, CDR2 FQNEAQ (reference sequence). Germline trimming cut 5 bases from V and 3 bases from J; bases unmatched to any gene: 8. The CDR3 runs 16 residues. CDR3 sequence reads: CASSEILAGGHYEQYF. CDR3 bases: TGTGCCAGCAGCGAGATACTAGCGGGAGGCCACTACGAGCAGTACTTC.

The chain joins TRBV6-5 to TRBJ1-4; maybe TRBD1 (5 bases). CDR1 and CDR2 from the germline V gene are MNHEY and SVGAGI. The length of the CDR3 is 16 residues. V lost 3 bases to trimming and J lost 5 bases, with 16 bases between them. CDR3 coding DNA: TGTGCCAGCAGTTATGGTCGCAGACAGCGAAATGAAAAACTGTTTTTT. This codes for CASSYGRRQRNEKLFF.

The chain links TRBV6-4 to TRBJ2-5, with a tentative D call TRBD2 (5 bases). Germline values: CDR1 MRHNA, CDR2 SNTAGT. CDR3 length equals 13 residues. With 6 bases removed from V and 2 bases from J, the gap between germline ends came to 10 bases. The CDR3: CASSRDQQETQYF. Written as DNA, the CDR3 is TGTGCCAGCAGCCGGGATCAACAAGAGACCCAGTACTTC.

CDR3 in DNA: TGTGCCAGCAAGAGGAACATGAACACTGAAGCTTTCTTT. It yields the protein CASKRNMNTEAFF. The chain combines TRBV6-1 with TRBJ1-1; D is unclear. The CDR3 sequence is 13 residues long. Germline-derived CDR1 and CDR2 are MNHNS and SASEGT. The V and J ends lost 7 bases and 0 bases respectively, with 9 bases between them.

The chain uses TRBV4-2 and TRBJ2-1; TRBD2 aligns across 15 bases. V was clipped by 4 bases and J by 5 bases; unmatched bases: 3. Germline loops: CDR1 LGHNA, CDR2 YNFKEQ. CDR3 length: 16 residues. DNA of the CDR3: TGTGCCAGCAGCCCGGGACTAGCGGGAGGTAACAATGAGCAGTTCTTC. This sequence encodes CASSPGLAGGNNEQFF.

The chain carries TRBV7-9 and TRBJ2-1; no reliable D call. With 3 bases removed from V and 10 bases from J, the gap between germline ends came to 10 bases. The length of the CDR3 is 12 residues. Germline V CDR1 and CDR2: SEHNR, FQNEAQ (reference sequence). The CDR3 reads CASSFSVSEQFF. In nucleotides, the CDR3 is TGTGCCAGCAGCTTCAGCGTCTCCGAGCAGTTCTTC.

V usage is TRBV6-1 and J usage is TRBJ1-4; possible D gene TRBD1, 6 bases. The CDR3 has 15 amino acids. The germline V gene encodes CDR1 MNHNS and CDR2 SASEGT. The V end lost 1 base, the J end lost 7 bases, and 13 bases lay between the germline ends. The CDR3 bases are TGTGCCAGCAGTGAAGAACAGGGTTTCGGTGAAAAACTGTTTTTT. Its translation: CASSEEQGFGEKLFF.

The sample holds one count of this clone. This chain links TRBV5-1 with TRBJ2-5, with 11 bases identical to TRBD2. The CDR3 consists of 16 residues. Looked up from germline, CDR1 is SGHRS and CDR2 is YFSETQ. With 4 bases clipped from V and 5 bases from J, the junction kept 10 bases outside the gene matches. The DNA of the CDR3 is TGCGCCAGCAGCGAAAAGAGACTAGCGGGAACGGAGACCCAGTACTTC. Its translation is CASSEKRLAGTETQYF.

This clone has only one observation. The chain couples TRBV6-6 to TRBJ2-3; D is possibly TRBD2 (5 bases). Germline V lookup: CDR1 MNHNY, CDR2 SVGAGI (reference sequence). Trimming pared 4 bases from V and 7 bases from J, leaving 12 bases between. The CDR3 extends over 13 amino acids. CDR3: CASSSYPGNTQYF. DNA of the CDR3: TGTGCCAGCAGTTCTTATCCGGGGAATACGCAGTATTTT.

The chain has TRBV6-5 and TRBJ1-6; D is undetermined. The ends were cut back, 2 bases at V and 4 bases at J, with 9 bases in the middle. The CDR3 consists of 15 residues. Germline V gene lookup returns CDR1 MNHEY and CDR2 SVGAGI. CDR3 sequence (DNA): TGTGCCAGCAGTTACGCCACAGAGTATAATTCACCCCTCCACTTT. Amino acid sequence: CASSYATEYNSPLHF.

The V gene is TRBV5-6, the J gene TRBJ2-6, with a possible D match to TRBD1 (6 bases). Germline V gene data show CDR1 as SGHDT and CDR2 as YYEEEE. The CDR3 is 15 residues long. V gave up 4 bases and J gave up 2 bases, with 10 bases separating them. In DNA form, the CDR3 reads TGTGCCAGCAGCCCTTACAGGGCTGGGGCCAACGTCCTGACTTTC. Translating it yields CASSPYRAGANVLTF.

CDR3 sequence (DNA): TGCGCCAGCAGCCCCCAGGGCCAAATGAACACTGAAGCTTTCTTT. Translation gives CASSPQGQMNTEAFF. The chain is built from TRBV5-1 and TRBJ1-1; TRBD1 is a possible D gene (5 bases). The germline V and J ends were trimmed by 4 bases and 0 bases, with 13 bases remaining between them. The germline V gene has CDR1 SGHRS and CDR2 YFSETQ. This CDR3 contains 15 residues.

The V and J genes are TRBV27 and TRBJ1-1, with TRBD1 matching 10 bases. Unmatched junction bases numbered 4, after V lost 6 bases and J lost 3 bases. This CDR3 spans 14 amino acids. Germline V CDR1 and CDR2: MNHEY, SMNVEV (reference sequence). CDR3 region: CASRRGQGYTEAFF. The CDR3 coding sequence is TGTGCCAGCAGACGGGGACAGGGGTACACTGAAGCTTTCTTT.

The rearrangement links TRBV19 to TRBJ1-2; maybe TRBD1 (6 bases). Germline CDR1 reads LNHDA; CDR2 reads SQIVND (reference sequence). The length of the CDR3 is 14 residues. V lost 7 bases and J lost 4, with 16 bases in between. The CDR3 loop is CASTTRGGTYGYTF. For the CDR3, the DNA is TGTGCCAGTACGACGCGTGGGGGCACCTATGGCTACACCTTC.